Sequencing of this T cell receptor (beta chain) was carried out in a study of T-cell memory formation after mild COVID-19. Study outcomes and limitations: Chiefly within CM and EM were the contracting CD4+ clones; CD8+ ones were within EMRA.

Each CDR3 protein is one row after TCRdb ran MiXCR on the 5' RACE reads. The data contain 470,000 or so distinct CDR3 sequences, 18% of them seen just once; the ten biggest clones take up 20% to 25%. A few counts support this clonotype. What it binds is not known. V was trimmed by 0 bases and J by 6 bases, leaving 8 bases between them. This CDR3 has 14 amino acids. CDR1 is LGHNA and CDR2 is YNFKEQ in the germline V gene. This receptor was identified in a man younger than 35 who had mild COVID-19 (a few samples of this study predate the infection). Cell type and time point are not known. V is TRBV4-2 and J is TRBJ2-2, with a weak D call TRBD2 (6 bases). Sequencing was carried out using PBMCs or a T cell subset sorted from them (not recorded which). The CDR3 DNA follows: TGTGCCAGCAGCCAAGAACTAGCTTCCGGGGAGCTGTTTTTT. Its protein product is CASSQELASGELFF.